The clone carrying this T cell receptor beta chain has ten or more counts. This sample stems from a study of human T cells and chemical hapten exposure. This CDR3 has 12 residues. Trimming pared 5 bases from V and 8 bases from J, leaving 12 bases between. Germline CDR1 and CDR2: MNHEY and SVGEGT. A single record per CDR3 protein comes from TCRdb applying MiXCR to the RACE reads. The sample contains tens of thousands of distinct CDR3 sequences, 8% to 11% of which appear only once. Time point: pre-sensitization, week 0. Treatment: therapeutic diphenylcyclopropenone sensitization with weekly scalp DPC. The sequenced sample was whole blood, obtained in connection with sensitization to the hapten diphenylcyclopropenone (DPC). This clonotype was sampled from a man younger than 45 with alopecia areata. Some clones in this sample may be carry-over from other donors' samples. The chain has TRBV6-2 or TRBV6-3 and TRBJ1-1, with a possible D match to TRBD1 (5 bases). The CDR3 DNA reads TGTGCCAGCAGTCCTCGACAGAAAGAAGCTTTCTTT. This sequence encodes CASSPRQKEAFF.